The T cell receptor (beta chain) described here comes from a study of CD4+ T cells in melanoma. The protocol was immunoSEQ multiplex PCR, while the TCRdb copy is restricted to in-frame clones and leaves out a portion. The sample has 9,900 or so clones; around two thirds are singletons. V was cut by 1 base and J by 8 bases, with 11 bases left in between. This CDR3 is built from 13 residues. From germline, CDR1 is SEHNR and CDR2 FQNEAQ (reference sequence). The sequence came from a human donor with melanoma. What was sequenced was cells from a culture (not recorded whether cultured in vitro). This chain uses TRBV7-9 with TRBJ1-2; D unresolved. The CDR3 region has the DNA TGTGCCAGCAGCTTAGTAACGGGTTGGGGCTACACCTTC. It translates to CASSLVTGWGYTF.